Listed here is a single T cell receptor (beta chain). The sample belongs to a study of blood T cell repertoires in COVID-19. Study summary: Acute and convalescent COVID-19 specimens originated in the United States, Italy and Spain. From T cells, B-cell-depleted T cells, or PBMCs came the material, which was cDNA or gDNA.

Per germline, CDR1 GTSNPN and CDR2 SVGIG (reference sequence). The CDR3 sequence is 13 residues long. Trimming left V 2 bases short and J 4 bases short, with 8 bases between. As processed by the authors: Reference gene primer amplification gave estimated nucleated cell counts. Sequencing was performed with immunoSEQ multiplex PCR; in TCRdb, only in-frame clones are kept and a portion is missing. V, J and clone size are taken as reported in that table, and D and trimming were inferred from the DNA itself. Among approximately 200,000 clones listed, roughly 80% were seen once. This chain joins TRBV30 and TRBJ1-4; D is possibly TRBD1 (5 bases). This receptor was taken from a woman in her fifties or sixties with acute or convalescent COVID-19. Sequencing used peripheral blood. CDR3 loop: CAWSPGFNEKLFF. CDR3 bases: TGTGCCTGGAGTCCAGGGTTTAATGAAAAACTGTTTTTT.